A selection of T cell receptor beta chains follows, all from one sample in a study of CD8+ T cells in alopecia areata. The table came from immunoSEQ multiplex PCR; TCRdb's copy has only in-frame clones and leaves some out. The sample lists about 110,000 clones; roughly 64% were seen once. What was sequenced was CD8+ T cells sorted from blood. The receptors originated from a human donor in good health. CDR3s include the opening cysteine and the closing phenylalanine or tryptophan. D genes are given only for firm matches. Clone sizes are given selectively: once, few, many, or a class where the clone is expanded.

V gene: TRBV7-9
D gene: NA
J gene: TRBJ2-5
clone size: once
CDR3 protein: CASSLAGGAQETQYF
CDR3 DNA: TGTGCCAGCAGCTTAGCCGGCGGGGCCCAAGAGACCCAGTACTTC

V gene: TRBV5-6
D gene: NA
J gene: TRBJ2-7
clone size: NA
CDR3 protein: CASSLVGDPYEQYF
CDR3 DNA: TGTGCCAGCAGCTTGGTAGGGGACCCCTACGAGCAGTACTTC

V gene: TRBV29-1
D gene: NA
J gene: TRBJ1-1
clone size: few
CDR3 protein: CSVKNTEAFF
CDR3 DNA: TGCAGCGTGAAGAACACTGAAGCTTTCTTT

V gene: TRBV29-1
D gene: NA
J gene: TRBJ2-2
clone size: NA
CDR3 protein: CSVPGGSEGELFF
CDR3 DNA: TGCAGCGTCCCTGGCGGATCAGAGGGGGAGCTGTTTTTT

V gene: TRBV4-3
D gene: TRBD1
J gene: TRBJ2-7
clone size: NA
CDR3 protein: CASSQSRDREWEQYF
CDR3 DNA: TGCGCCAGCAGCCAATCCCGGGACAGGGAATGGGAGCAGTACTTC

V gene: TRBV9
D gene: NA
J gene: TRBJ1-1
clone size: NA
CDR3 protein: CASSVEGQNTEAFF
CDR3 DNA: TGTGCCAGCAGCGTGGAGGGACAGAACACTGAAGCTTTCTTT

V gene: TRBV9
D gene: NA
J gene: TRBJ2-2
clone size: NA
CDR3 protein: CASSGWRGANTGELFF
CDR3 DNA: TGTGCCAGCAGTGGTTGGAGGGGCGCGAACACCGGGGAGCTGTTTTTT

V gene: TRBV5-1
D gene: NA
J gene: TRBJ2-1
clone size: NA
CDR3 protein: CASSPPLRTVYNEQFF
CDR3 DNA: TGCGCCAGCAGCCCTCCGCTTAGGACGGTGTACAATGAGCAGTTCTTC

V gene: TRBV9
D gene: TRBD2
J gene: TRBJ2-1
clone size: NA
CDR3 protein: CASSVGAGGGAEQFF
CDR3 DNA: TGTGCCAGCAGCGTAGGGGCTGGCGGGGGGGCCGAGCAGTTCTTC

V gene: TRBV5-1
D gene: NA
J gene: TRBJ2-2
clone size: few
CDR3 protein: CASSSTAGELFF
CDR3 DNA: TGCGCCAGCAGCTCGACTGCCGGGGAGCTGTTTTTT

V gene: TRBV5-4
D gene: NA
J gene: TRBJ2-7
clone size: once
CDR3 protein: CASSQTPSSYEQYF
CDR3 DNA: TGTGCCAGCAGCCAAACACCGAGCTCCTACGAGCAGTACTTC

V gene: TRBV30
D gene: NA
J gene: TRBJ2-7
clone size: NA
CDR3 protein: CAWAPDRKLYYEQYF
CDR3 DNA: TGTGCCTGGGCTCCGGACAGAAAATTATACTACGAGCAGTACTTC

V gene: TRBV28
D gene: NA
J gene: TRBJ2-7
clone size: NA
CDR3 protein: CASSLPRGDEQYF
CDR3 DNA: TGTGCCAGCAGTTTACCGAGGGGGGACGAGCAGTACTTC

V gene: TRBV1
D gene: NA
J gene: TRBJ2-4
clone size: few
CDR3 protein: CTSSQDAGRGTKNIQYF
CDR3 DNA: TGCACCAGCAGCCAAGACGCGGGGCGGGGAACCAAAAACATTCAGTACTTC

V gene: TRBV27
D gene: NA
J gene: TRBJ1-3
clone size: NA
CDR3 protein: CASSPGGFSGNTIYF
CDR3 DNA: TGTGCCAGCAGTCCCGGAGGATTCTCTGGAAACACCATATATTTT

V gene: TRBV28
D gene: NA
J gene: TRBJ2-7
clone size: NA
CDR3 protein: CASSLPGNSYEQYF
CDR3 DNA: TGTGCCAGCAGTTTACCCGGGAACTCCTACGAGCAGTACTTC

V gene: TRBV28
D gene: NA
J gene: TRBJ2-3
clone size: NA
CDR3 protein: CASSSPQIIGTDTQYF
CDR3 DNA: TGTGCCAGCAGTTCCCCTCAGATCATAGGCACAGATACGCAGTATTTT

V gene: TRBV6-6
D gene: NA
J gene: TRBJ1-1
clone size: few
CDR3 protein: CASAVNTEAFF
CDR3 DNA: TGTGCCAGCGCAGTGAACACTGAAGCTTTCTTT

V gene: TRBV7-2
D gene: TRBD2
J gene: TRBJ2-5
clone size: NA
CDR3 protein: CASSGWTSGGGETQYF
CDR3 DNA: TGTGCCAGCAGCGGATGGACTAGCGGGGGTGGCGAGACCCAGTACTTC

V gene: TRBV7-2
D gene: NA
J gene: TRBJ2-3
clone size: NA
CDR3 protein: CASSLGGYTDTQYF
CDR3 DNA: TGTGCCAGCAGCTTAGGAGGATACACAGATACGCAGTATTTT

V gene: TRBV7-9
D gene: TRBD2
J gene: TRBJ2-3
clone size: NA
CDR3 protein: CASSTTPRGETDTQYF
CDR3 DNA: TGTGCCAGCAGCACCACCCCCCGGGGGGAAACAGATACGCAGTATTTT

V gene: TRBV5-6
D gene: TRBD1
J gene: TRBJ1-4
clone size: NA
CDR3 protein: CASSSGGFEKLFF
CDR3 DNA: TGTGCCAGCAGCTCAGGGGGCTTTGAAAAACTGTTTTTT

V gene: TRBV5-6
D gene: NA
J gene: TRBJ1-1
clone size: many
CDR3 protein: CASSLTEGRTEAFF
CDR3 DNA: TGTGCCAGCAGCTTGACAGAAGGCCGCACTGAAGCTTTCTTT

V gene: TRBV21-1
D gene: NA
J gene: TRBJ1-1
clone size: NA
CDR3 protein: CASSKEGGRPINTEAFF
CDR3 DNA: TGTGCCAGCAGCAAAGAAGGGGGTAGACCGATAAACACTGAAGCTTTCTTT

V gene: TRBV7-2
D gene: NA
J gene: TRBJ2-7
clone size: NA
CDR3 protein: CASSFSSYEQYF
CDR3 DNA: TGTGCCAGCAGCTTTAGCTCCTACGAGCAGTACTTC

V gene: TRBV15
D gene: NA
J gene: TRBJ2-5
clone size: NA
CDR3 protein: CATSNPAPPETQYF
CDR3 DNA: TGTGCCACCAGCAATCCGGCCCCCCCGGAGACCCAGTACTTC

V gene: TRBV11-2
D gene: TRBD1
J gene: TRBJ2-2
clone size: NA
CDR3 protein: CASSSAGTGGLIGELFF
CDR3 DNA: TGTGCCAGCAGTTCCGCCGGGACAGGGGGTCTTATCGGGGAGCTGTTTTTT

V gene: TRBV28
D gene: NA
J gene: TRBJ2-7
clone size: NA
CDR3 protein: CASSLFYAGVDEQYF
CDR3 DNA: TGTGCCAGCAGTTTGTTCTACGCCGGGGTGGACGAGCAGTACTTC

V gene: TRBV7-8
D gene: NA
J gene: TRBJ2-7
clone size: NA
CDR3 protein: CASSLVDWGNLYEQYF
CDR3 DNA: TGTGCCAGCAGCTTAGTGGATTGGGGGAACCTCTACGAGCAGTACTTC

V gene: TRBV15
D gene: NA
J gene: TRBJ1-2
clone size: NA
CDR3 protein: CATSRDPTANYGYTF
CDR3 DNA: TGTGCCACCAGCAGAGATCCAACAGCTAACTATGGCTACACCTTC

V gene: TRBV9
D gene: NA
J gene: TRBJ1-6
clone size: NA
CDR3 protein: CASSVGSSYNSPLHF
CDR3 DNA: TGTGCCAGCAGCGTCGGGAGCTCCTATAATTCACCCCTCCACTTT

V gene: TRBV29-1
D gene: NA
J gene: TRBJ1-4
clone size: NA
CDR3 protein: CSVLTGRTNEKLFF
CDR3 DNA: TGCAGCGTACTAACAGGGAGGACTAATGAAAAACTGTTTTTT

V gene: TRBV7-8
D gene: TRBD2
J gene: TRBJ2-3
clone size: once
CDR3 protein: CASSSAGGRPDTQYF
CDR3 DNA: TGTGCCAGCAGCTCAGCGGGGGGACGGCCAGATACGCAGTATTTT

V gene: TRBV2
D gene: NA
J gene: TRBJ2-7
clone size: NA
CDR3 protein: CASSETAPLGEQYF
CDR3 DNA: TGTGCCAGCAGTGAAACCGCACCGTTGGGGGAGCAGTACTTC

V gene: TRBV7-2
D gene: NA
J gene: TRBJ2-6
clone size: NA
CDR3 protein: CASTLSVTGANVLTF
CDR3 DNA: TGTGCCAGCACCCTGAGTGTAACTGGGGCCAACGTCCTGACTTTC

V gene: TRBV29-1
D gene: NA
J gene: TRBJ2-1
clone size: NA
CDR3 protein: CSVEDGNSNSGMNEQFF
CDR3 DNA: TGCAGCGTTGAAGATGGTAACAGTAATAGTGGTATGAATGAGCAGTTCTTC

V gene: TRBV19
D gene: NA
J gene: TRBJ1-2
clone size: NA
CDR3 protein: CASTDDSEGYTF
CDR3 DNA: TGTGCCAGTACCGATGATTCGGAGGGCTACACCTTC

V gene: TRBV29-1
D gene: NA
J gene: TRBJ2-5
clone size: few
CDR3 protein: CSVSGETQYF
CDR3 DNA: TGCAGCGTTTCGGGTGAGACCCAGTACTTC

V gene: TRBV2
D gene: TRBD1
J gene: TRBJ2-3
clone size: NA
CDR3 protein: CASSPKGVDRGTSTDTQYF
CDR3 DNA: TGTGCCAGCAGTCCTAAGGGAGTAGACAGGGGGACCAGCACAGATACGCAGTATTTT

V gene: TRBV29-1
D gene: NA
J gene: TRBJ2-7
clone size: few
CDR3 protein: CSVGSNSYEQYF
CDR3 DNA: TGCAGCGTTGGCTCAAACTCCTACGAGCAGTACTTC

V gene: TRBV10-3
D gene: TRBD1
J gene: TRBJ1-1
clone size: NA
CDR3 protein: CATGDRGNTEAFF
CDR3 DNA: TGTGCCACCGGGGACAGGGGAAATACTGAAGCTTTCTTT

V gene: TRBV5-6
D gene: NA
J gene: TRBJ1-2
clone size: NA
CDR3 protein: CASSDQRSDHGYTF
CDR3 DNA: TGTGCCAGCAGCGACCAAAGGTCGGACCATGGCTACACCTTC

V gene: TRBV11-2
D gene: TRBD2
J gene: TRBJ2-1
clone size: NA
CDR3 protein: CASSLFFSVERGDYNEQFF
CDR3 DNA: TGTGCCAGCAGCTTGTTCTTCTCTGTTGAGCGGGGGGACTACAATGAGCAGTTCTTC

V gene: TRBV7-9
D gene: NA
J gene: TRBJ2-7
clone size: few
CDR3 protein: CASSSKGMHEQYF
CDR3 DNA: TGTGCCAGCAGCTCCAAGGGGATGCACGAGCAGTACTTC